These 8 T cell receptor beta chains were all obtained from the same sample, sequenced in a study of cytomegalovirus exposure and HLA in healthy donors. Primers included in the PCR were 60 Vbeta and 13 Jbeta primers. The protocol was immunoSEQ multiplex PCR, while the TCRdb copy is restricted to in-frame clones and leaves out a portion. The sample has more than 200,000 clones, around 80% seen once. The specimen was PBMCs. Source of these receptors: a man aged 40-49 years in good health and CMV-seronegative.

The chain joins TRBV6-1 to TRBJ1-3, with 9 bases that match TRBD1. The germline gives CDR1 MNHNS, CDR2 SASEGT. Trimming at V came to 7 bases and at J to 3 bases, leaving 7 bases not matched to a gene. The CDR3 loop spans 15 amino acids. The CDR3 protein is CASNADRGGGNTIYF. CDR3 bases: TGTGCCAGCAACGCGGACAGGGGTGGTGGAAACACCATATATTTT.

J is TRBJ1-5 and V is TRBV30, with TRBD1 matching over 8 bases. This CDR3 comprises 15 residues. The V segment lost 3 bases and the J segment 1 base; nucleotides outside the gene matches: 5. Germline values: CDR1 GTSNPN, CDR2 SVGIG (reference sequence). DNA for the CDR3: TGTGCCTGGAGAGCCAGGGGGCCCAGCAATCAGCCCCAGCATTTT. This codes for CAWRARGPSNQPQHF.

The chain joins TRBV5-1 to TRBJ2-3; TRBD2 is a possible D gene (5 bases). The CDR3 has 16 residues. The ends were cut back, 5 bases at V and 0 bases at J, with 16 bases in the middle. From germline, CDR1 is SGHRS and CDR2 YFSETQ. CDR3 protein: CASRMLAGVSTDTQYF. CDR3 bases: TGCGCCAGCAGGATGTTGGCCGGGGTTAGCACAGATACGCAGTATTTT.

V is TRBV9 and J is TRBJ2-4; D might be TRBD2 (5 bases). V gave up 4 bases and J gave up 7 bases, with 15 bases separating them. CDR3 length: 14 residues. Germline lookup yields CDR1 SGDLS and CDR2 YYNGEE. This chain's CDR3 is CASSKREGLNIQYF. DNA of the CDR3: TGTGCCAGCAGCAAACGGGAAGGGCTGAACATTCAGTACTTC.

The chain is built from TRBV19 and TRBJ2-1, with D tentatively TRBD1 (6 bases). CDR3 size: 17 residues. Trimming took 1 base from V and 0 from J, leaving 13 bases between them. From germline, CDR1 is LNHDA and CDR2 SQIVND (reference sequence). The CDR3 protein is CASSIGEGVSSYNEQFF. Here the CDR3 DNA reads TGTGCCAGTAGTATAGGAGAGGGGGTTAGCTCCTACAATGAGCAGTTCTTC.

For the CDR3, the DNA is TGTGCCAGCAGAGGCGGGTGGGATACGCAGTATTTT. Translating it yields CASRGGWDTQYF. This chain links TRBV7-9 with TRBJ2-3, with a possible D match to TRBD2 (5 bases). Germline-derived CDR1 and CDR2 are SEHNR and FQNEAQ (reference sequence). This CDR3 has 12 residues. V was pared by 6 bases and J by 6 bases, with 10 bases between.

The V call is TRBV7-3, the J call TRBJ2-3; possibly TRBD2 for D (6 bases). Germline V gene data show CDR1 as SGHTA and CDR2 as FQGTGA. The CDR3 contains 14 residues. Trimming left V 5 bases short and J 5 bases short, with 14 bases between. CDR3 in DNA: TGTGCCAGCAGCCGGGACTCCGGGGGAGATACGCAGTATTTT. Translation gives CASSRDSGGDTQYF.

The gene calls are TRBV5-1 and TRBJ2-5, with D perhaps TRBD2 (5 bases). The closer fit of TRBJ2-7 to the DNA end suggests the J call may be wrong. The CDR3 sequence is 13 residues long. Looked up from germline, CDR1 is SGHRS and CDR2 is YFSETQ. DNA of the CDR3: TGCGCCAGCAGCTTGGGTCGGGACTACGAGCAGTACTTC. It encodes CASSLGRDYEQYF.